Listed below are T cell receptor beta chains from one sample, sequenced in a study of control samples from healthy donors and cancer patients. Method: immunoSEQ multiplex PCR; TCRdb's copy keeps in-frame clones and lacks some. The top ten hold roughly 8.7% of the sample, which has 110,000 to 150,000 clones, 88% seen once. The sample taken for sequencing was blood. Receptors were obtained from a woman aged 25-40 years in good health. Each CDR3 is given with its conserved first and last residue.

j_call,v_call,cdr3_aa
TRBJ1-3,TRBV30,CAWTSRGNTIYF
TRBJ2-7,TRBV10-3,CATIRDRSSYEQYF
TRBJ2-5,TRBV10-3,CAISESTGSGETQYF
TRBJ1-3,TRBV7-9,CASSLAGGSGNTIYF
TRBJ2-7,TRBV6-5,CEGANTHYEQYF
TRBJ2-1,TRBV28,CASSLTSGNYNEQFF
TRBJ2-7,TRBV7-3,CASSSGTSGSEQYF
TRBJ2-3,TRBV30,CAWTDSTDTQYF
TRBJ2-3,TRBV7-9,CASSFGIAPTDTQYF
TRBJ1-2,TRBV10-2,CASSEDYGYTF
TRBJ1-1,TRBV6-4,CASSATGLSTEAFF
TRBJ2-1,TRBV29-1,CSVVAVGDEQFF
TRBJ1-2,TRBV3-1/TRBV3-2,CASSQRRQGRKLSGYTF
TRBJ2-1,TRBV24-1,CATSDRGPYSYNEQFF
TRBJ2-7,TRBV20-1,CSAREGREQYF
TRBJ2-1,TRBV10-3,CAISEGGGYIGGEQFF
TRBJ2-3,TRBV13,CASSSLLAGYTDTQYF
TRBJ2-1,TRBV5-1,CASSTTLTGNEQFF
TRBJ2-5,TRBV5-4,CASSLDRGQMETQYF
TRBJ1-5,TRBV7-2,CASSTQGNQPQHF
TRBJ1-2,TRBV5-4,CASSFAGSTNYGYTF
TRBJ1-6,TRBV28,CASGSYSSYNSPLHF